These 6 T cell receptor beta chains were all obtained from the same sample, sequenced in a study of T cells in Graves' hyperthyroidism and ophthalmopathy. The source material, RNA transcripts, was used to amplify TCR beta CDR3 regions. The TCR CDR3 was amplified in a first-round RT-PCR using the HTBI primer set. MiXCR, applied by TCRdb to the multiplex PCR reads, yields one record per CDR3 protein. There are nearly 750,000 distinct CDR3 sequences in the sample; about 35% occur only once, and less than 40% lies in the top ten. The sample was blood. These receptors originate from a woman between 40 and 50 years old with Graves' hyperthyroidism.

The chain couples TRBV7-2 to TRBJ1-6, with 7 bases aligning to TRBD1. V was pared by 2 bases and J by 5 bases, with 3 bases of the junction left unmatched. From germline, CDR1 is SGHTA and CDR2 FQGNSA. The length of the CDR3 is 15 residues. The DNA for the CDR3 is TGTGCCAGCAGCTTATACAGGGGTAATAATTCACCCCTCCACTTT. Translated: CASSLYRGNNSPLHF.

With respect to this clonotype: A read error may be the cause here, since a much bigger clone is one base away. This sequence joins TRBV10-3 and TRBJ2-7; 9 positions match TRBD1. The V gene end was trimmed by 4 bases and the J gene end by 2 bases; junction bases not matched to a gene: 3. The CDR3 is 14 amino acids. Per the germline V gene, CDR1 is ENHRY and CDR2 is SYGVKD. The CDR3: CAISARDRAYEQYF. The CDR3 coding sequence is TGTGCCATCAGTGCCCGGGACAGGGCCTACGAGCAGTACTTC.

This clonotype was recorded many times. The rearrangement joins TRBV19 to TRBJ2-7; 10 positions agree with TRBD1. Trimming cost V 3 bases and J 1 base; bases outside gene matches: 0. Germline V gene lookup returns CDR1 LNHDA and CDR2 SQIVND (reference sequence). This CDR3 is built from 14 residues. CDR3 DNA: TGTGCCAGTAGTATGGGACAGGGGTCCTACGAGCAGTACTTC. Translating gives CASSMGQGSYEQYF.

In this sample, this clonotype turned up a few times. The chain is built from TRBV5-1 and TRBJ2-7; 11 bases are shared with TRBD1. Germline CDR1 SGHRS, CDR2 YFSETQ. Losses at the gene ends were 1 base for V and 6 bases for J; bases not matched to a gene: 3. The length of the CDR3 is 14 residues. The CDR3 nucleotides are TGCGCCAGCAGCTTGTTGGGACAGGGGGGCGAGCAGTACTTC. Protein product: CASSLLGQGGEQYF. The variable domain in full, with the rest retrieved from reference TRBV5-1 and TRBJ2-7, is KAGVTQTPRYLIKTRGQQVTLSCSPISGHRSVSWYQQTPGQGLQFLFEYFSETQRNKGNFPGRFSGRQFSNSRSEMNVSTLELGDSALYLCASSLLGQGGEQYFGPGTRLTVT.

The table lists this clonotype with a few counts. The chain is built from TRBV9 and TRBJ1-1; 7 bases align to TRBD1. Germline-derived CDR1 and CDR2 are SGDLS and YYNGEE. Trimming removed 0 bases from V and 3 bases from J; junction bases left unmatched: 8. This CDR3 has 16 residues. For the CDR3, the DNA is TGTGCCAGCAGCGTAGAGGAGGGGGCGCCGGACACTGAAGCTTTCTTT. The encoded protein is CASSVEEGAPDTEAFF.

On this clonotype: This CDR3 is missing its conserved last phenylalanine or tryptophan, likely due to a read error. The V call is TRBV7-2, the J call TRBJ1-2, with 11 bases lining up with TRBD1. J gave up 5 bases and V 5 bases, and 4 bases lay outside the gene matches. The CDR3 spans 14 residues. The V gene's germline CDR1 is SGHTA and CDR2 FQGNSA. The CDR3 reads CASSRTGGDYGYTS. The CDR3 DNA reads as TGTGCCAGCAGCCGGACAGGGGGCGATTATGGCTACACCTCC.